Below, 19 T cell receptor beta chains from the same sample are listed, as sequenced in a study of T-cell reconstitution after alpha-beta-depleted transplantation in children. Unique molecular identifiers were incorporated during preparation of the TCRbeta library. Via MiXCR, TCRdb re-called the PCR reads, giving one row per CDR3 protein. Counted here are about 870,000 distinct CDR3 sequences, approximately 15% occurring once; the ten biggest clones make up approximately 5%. Source: PBMCs, mostly from graft donor cells, taken 360 days after TCRalphabeta/CD19-depleted stem cell transplant. Every receptor here comes from a male patient younger than 18 who had a stem cell transplant for acute lymphoblastic leukemia, so the T cells may come from the graft donor.

CDR3 nucleotides: TGCAGTGCTAGAGCGGCGCTAGCGGGAGGGGGGAGGACCGGGGAGCTGTTTTTT. This sequence encodes CSARAALAGGGRTGELFF. This chain joins TRBV20-1 and TRBJ2-2; the match to TRBD2 covers 12 bases. The V segment lost 1 base and the J segment 5 bases; nucleotides outside the gene matches: 11. The V gene's germline CDR1 is DFQATT and CDR2 SNEGSKA (reference sequence). The CDR3 is 18 amino acids.

The V and J genes are TRBV10-3 and TRBJ2-7; D remains ambiguous. Germline assignment: CDR1 ENHRY and CDR2 SYGVKD. Trimming took 3 bases from V and 1 from J, leaving 4 bases between them. CDR3 length: 12 amino acids. CDR3 sequence: CAISDTSYEQYF. The CDR3 bases are TGTGCCATCAGTGACACTTCCTACGAGCAGTACTTC.

The chain combines TRBV19 with TRBJ2-1; TRBD2 matches 7 bases. CDR1 is LNHDA, CDR2 SQIVND, per germline (reference sequence). The CDR3 is made up of 14 amino acids. J lost 1 base, V lost 3 bases, and 0 bases had no gene match. CDR3 in amino acids: CASSMGGSYNEQFF. The CDR3 DNA reads as TGTGCCAGTAGTATGGGGGGGTCCTACAATGAGCAGTTCTTC.

The chain recombines TRBV5-5 with TRBJ1-5; D possibly corresponds to TRBD1 (5 bases). V lost 2 bases and J 5 bases, leaving 8 bases between the germline ends. Germline CDR1 is SGHKS and CDR2 is YYEKEE (reference sequence). The CDR3 has 13 amino acids. The CDR3, as DNA: TGTGCCAGCAGCTTTGTCAGGGATCAGCCCCAGCATTTT. Translation: CASSFVRDQPQHF. Based on the CDR3 plus reference TRBV5-5 and TRBJ1-5, the full variable domain is DAGVTQSPTHLIKTRGQQVTLRCSPISGHKSVSWYQQVLGQGPQFIFQYYEKEERGRGNFPDRFSARQFPNYSSELNVNALLLGDSALYLCASSFVRDQPQHFGDGTRLSIL.

This clonotype was detected a few times. This chain uses TRBV2 with TRBJ2-5; tentatively, D is TRBD2 (5 bases). The V end was cut by 6 bases, the J end by 4 bases, with 15 bases between. This CDR3 has 14 amino acids. The germline gives CDR1 SNHLY, CDR2 FYNNEI. CDR3 sequence: CASRDGEGRETQYF. CDR3 DNA: TGTGCCAGCAGAGACGGAGAGGGCCGAGAGACCCAGTACTTC.

This chain joins TRBV5-1 and TRBJ2-3, with 9 bases aligning to TRBD2. J gave up 5 bases and V 4 bases, and 14 bases lay outside the gene matches. The CDR3 has 17 residues. Germline CDR1 reads SGHRS; CDR2 reads YFSETQ. The CDR3: CASSPGAVAGVGDTQYF. The DNA for the CDR3 is TGCGCCAGCAGCCCCGGTGCGGTAGCGGGAGTGGGAGATACGCAGTATTTT. The variable domain in full, with the rest retrieved from reference TRBV5-1 and TRBJ2-3, is KAGVTQTPRYLIKTRGQQVTLSCSPISGHRSVSWYQQTPGQGLQFLFEYFSETQRNKGNFPGRFSGRQFSNSRSEMNVSTLELGDSALYLCASSPGAVAGVGDTQYFGPGTRLTVL.

The rearrangement links TRBV9 to TRBJ2-7; D is possibly TRBD2 (5 bases). Trimming took off 0 bases at V and 1 base at J, with 11 bases between the two ends. This CDR3 has 15 amino acids. Germline CDR1 reads SGDLS; CDR2 reads YYNGEE. The CDR3 protein is CASSVGGSRSYEQYF. The CDR3 DNA reads TGTGCCAGCAGCGTAGGAGGGAGTAGGTCCTACGAGCAGTACTTC.

This clonotype was found a few times. This chain connects TRBV12-3 or TRBV12-4 to TRBJ2-7; TRBD2 agrees at 14 bases. V dropped 6 bases and J dropped 2; count of bases not matched to a gene: 9. The CDR3 covers 17 residues. This chain's CDR3 is CASRPTSGRAGPYEQYF. The DNA for the CDR3 is TGTGCCAGCAGACCGACTAGCGGGAGGGCCGGGCCCTACGAGCAGTACTTC.

The chain uses TRBV5-1 and TRBJ2-7; either TRBD1 or TRBD2 may supply D (5 bases each). Germline V gene sequence: CDR1 SGHRS, CDR2 YFSETQ. Trimming took 5 bases from V and 1 from J, leaving 25 bases between them. The CDR3 spans 18 residues. This CDR3 reads CASSHLGPRDRLSYEQYF. CDR3 in DNA: TGCGCCAGCAGTCATCTGGGGCCTCGGGATAGACTTTCCTACGAGCAGTACTTC.

This clonotype was seen at least ten times. The chain uses TRBV5-4 and TRBJ2-5; D is unclear. The CDR3 runs 13 residues. Trimming removed 0 bases from V and 7 bases from J, with 10 bases in between. Germline CDR1 is SGHNT and CDR2 is YYREEE (reference sequence). The CDR3 DNA reads TGTGCCAGCAGCTTGGATCCGTCAGGGACCCAGTACTTC. The encoded protein is CASSLDPSGTQYF.

This rearrangement joins TRBV18 to TRBJ1-1; D gene unclear. CDR3 size: 15 residues. Germline V gene data show CDR1 as KGHSH and CDR2 as LQKENI. Trimming took off 3 bases at V and 5 bases at J, with 16 bases between the two ends. The CDR3 protein is CASSPLAPPETEAFF. Here the CDR3 DNA reads TGTGCCAGCTCACCTTTGGCACCCCCTGAGACTGAAGCTTTCTTT.

The chain is built from TRBV4-1 and TRBJ2-4; D possibly uses TRBD1 or TRBD2 (5 bases each). Trimming removed 3 bases from V and 0 bases from J, with 15 bases in between. There are 17 residues in the CDR3. Looked up from germline, CDR1 is MGHRA and CDR2 is YSYEKL. As DNA, the CDR3 is TGCGCCAGCAGCCAGCCCCGGTCGGGGCTAGCCAAAAACATTCAGTACTTC. Translated, it gives CASSQPRSGLAKNIQYF.

This clonotype showed up just a few times. The chain has TRBV24-1 and TRBJ2-3; D remains ambiguous. V lost 3 bases and J 8 bases, leaving 8 bases between the germline ends. This CDR3 spans 12 amino acids. Germline V gives CDR1 KGHDR, CDR2 SFDVKD. The CDR3 DNA sequence: TGTGCCACCAGTGATGGGAAGGGTACGCAGTATTTT. Residues: CATSDGKGTQYF.

This clonotype was seen a few times. The chain carries TRBV28 and TRBJ2-3; TRBD2 aligns across 11 bases. The CDR3 sequence is 16 residues long. After removal of 5 bases from V and 5 bases from J, the junction contained 9 bases not matched to a gene. Germline V lookup: CDR1 MDHEN, CDR2 SYDVKM. CDR3: CASSTQLAGEIDTQYF. CDR3 DNA: TGTGCCAGCAGTACCCAACTAGCGGGAGAAATAGATACGCAGTATTTT.

The chain has TRBV6-1 and TRBJ2-3, with D possibly being TRBD1 (6 bases). This CDR3 region has 12 residues. Germline values: CDR1 MNHNS, CDR2 SASEGT. V shed 4 bases and J shed 8 bases, with 10 bases lying between them. The DNA of the CDR3 is TGTGCCAGCAGTGTTGGACAGCCTACGCAGTATTTT. This sequence encodes CASSVGQPTQYF.

The chain uses TRBV11-3 and TRBJ2-2, with D perhaps TRBD2 (7 bases). V lost 2 bases to trimming and J lost 1 base, with 11 bases between them. This CDR3 has 16 residues. Germline CDR1 reads SGHNT; CDR2 reads YENEEA. CDR3 bases: TGTGCCAGCAGCTTACTAGGGGGGGTGAACACCGGGGAGCTGTTTTTT. This sequence encodes CASSLLGGVNTGELFF. The entire variable domain, with the rest obtained from reference TRBV11-3 and TRBJ2-2, is as follows: EAGVVQSPRYKIIEKKQPVAFWCNPISGHNTLYWYLQNLGQGPELLIRYENEEAVDDSQLPKDRFSAERLKGVDSTLKIQPAELGDSAVYLCASSLLGGVNTGELFFGEGSRLTVL.

V usage is TRBV12-3 or TRBV12-4 and J usage is TRBJ2-7, with 12 nucleotides matching TRBD2. This CDR3 contains 15 residues. With 6 bases clipped from V and 4 bases from J, the junction kept 7 bases outside the gene matches. As DNA, the CDR3 is TGTGCCAGCAGCCCCCGACTAGCGGGAGAGTACGAGCAGTACTTC. Translating gives CASSPRLAGEYEQYF.

This clonotype was counted a few times. The chain is built from TRBV5-5 and TRBJ1-2, with D uncertain. V was clipped by 4 bases and J by 5 bases, with 18 bases between them. Germline V gene lookup returns CDR1 SGHKS and CDR2 YYEKEE (reference sequence). This CDR3 is 15 amino acids long. The CDR3 sequence: CASSALGRERYGYTF. As DNA, the CDR3 is TGTGCCAGCAGCGCCCTGGGTCGGGAAAGGTATGGCTACACCTTC.

This clonotype came up a few times. The chain combines TRBV12-3 or TRBV12-4 with TRBJ2-7; 8 bases line up with TRBD2. This CDR3 is built from 14 residues. The trim removed 3 bases at V and 6 bases at J, leaving 7 bases unmatched. The DNA of the CDR3 is TGTGCCAGCAGTTTTAGCGGGATAGACTTCGAGCAGTACTTC. Its translation is CASSFSGIDFEQYF.